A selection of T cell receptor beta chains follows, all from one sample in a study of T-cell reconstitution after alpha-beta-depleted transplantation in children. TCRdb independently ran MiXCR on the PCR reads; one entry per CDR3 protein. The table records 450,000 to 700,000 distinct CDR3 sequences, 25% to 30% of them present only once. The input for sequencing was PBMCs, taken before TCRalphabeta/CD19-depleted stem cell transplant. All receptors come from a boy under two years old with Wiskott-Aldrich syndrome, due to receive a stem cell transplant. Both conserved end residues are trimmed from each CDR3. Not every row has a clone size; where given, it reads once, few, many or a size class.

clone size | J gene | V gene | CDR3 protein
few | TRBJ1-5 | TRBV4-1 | ASSQAGYSNQPQH
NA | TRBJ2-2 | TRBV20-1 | SARGGGELF
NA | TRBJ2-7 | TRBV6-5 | ASSYEVSYEQY
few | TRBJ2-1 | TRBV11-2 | ASSVTIAGAYNEQF
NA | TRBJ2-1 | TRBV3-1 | ASSPSKLPIDEQF
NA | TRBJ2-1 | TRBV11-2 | ASSLLAGGLHNEQF
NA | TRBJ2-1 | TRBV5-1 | ASTSGRDSYNEQF
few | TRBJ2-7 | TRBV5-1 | ASSPLWAGANSYEQY
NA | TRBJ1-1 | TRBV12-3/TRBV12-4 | ASSLLGAGRTTEAF
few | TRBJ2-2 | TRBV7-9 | ASRPGGVGTGELF